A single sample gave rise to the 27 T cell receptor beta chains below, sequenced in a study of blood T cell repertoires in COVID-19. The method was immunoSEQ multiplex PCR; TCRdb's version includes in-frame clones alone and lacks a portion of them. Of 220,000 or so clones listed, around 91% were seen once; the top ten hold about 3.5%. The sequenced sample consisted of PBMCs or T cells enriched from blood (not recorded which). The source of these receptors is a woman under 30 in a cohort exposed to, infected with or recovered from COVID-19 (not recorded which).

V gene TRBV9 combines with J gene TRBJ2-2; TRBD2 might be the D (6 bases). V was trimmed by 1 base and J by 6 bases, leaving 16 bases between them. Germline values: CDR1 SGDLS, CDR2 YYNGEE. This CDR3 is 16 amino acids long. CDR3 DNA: TGTGCCAGCAGCGTAAGTCGGGGCGGGACTTCCGGGGAGCTGTTTTTT. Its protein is CASSVSRGGTSGELFF.

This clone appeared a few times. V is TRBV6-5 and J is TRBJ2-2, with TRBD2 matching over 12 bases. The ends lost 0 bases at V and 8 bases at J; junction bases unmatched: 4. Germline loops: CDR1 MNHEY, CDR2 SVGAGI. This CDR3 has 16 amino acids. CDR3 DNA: TGTGCCAGCAGTTACTCCCTAGCGGGGGGGCGAGGGGAGCTGTTTTTT. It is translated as CASSYSLAGGRGELFF.

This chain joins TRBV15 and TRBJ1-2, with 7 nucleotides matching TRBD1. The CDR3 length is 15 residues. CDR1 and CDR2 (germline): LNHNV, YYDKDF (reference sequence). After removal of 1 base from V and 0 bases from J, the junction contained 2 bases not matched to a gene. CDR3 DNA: TGTGCCACCAGCAGAGGAGGGACAGCTAACTATGGCTACACCTTC. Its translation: CATSRGGTANYGYTF.

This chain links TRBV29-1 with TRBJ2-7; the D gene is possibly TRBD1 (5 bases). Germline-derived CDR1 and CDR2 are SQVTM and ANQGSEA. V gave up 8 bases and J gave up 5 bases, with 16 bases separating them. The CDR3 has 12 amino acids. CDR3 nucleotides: TGCAGCATACAGCAGGGTTTCGACGAGCAGTACTTC. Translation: CSIQQGFDEQYF.

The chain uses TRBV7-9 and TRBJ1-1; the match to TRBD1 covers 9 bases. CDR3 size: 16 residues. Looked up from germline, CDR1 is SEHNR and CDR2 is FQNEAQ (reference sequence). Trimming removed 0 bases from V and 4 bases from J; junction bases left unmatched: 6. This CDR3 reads CASSLAPGQGATEAFF. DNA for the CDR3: TGTGCCAGCAGCTTAGCACCGGGACAGGGAGCCACTGAAGCTTTCTTT.

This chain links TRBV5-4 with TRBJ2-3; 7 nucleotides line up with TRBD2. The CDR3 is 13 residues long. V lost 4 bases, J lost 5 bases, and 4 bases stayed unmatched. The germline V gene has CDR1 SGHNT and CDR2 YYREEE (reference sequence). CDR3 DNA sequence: TGTGCCAGCAGCCGGACTAGTAGAGATACGCAGTATTTT. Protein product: CASSRTSRDTQYF.

The CDR3 reads CASSQQGQGMHEQFF. The CDR3 DNA reads as TGCGCCAGCAGCCAACAGGGACAGGGTATGCATGAGCAGTTCTTC. The J gene is TRBJ2-1, the V gene TRBV4-1; 9 nucleotides match TRBD1. The CDR3 is made up of 15 amino acids. The J segment lost 8 bases and the V segment lost 2 bases, leaving 7 bases of the junction unmatched. The V gene's germline CDR1 is MGHRA and CDR2 YSYEKL.

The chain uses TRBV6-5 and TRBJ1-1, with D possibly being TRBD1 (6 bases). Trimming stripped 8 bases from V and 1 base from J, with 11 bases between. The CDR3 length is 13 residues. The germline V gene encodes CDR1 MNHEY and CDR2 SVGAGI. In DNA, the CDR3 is TGTGCCAGCTCTTCGGGACAGAACACTGAAGCTTTCTTT. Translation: CASSSGQNTEAFF.

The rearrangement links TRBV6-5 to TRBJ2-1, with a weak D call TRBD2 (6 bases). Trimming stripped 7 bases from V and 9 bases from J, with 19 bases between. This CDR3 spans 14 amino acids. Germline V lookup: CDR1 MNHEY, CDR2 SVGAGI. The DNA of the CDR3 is TGTGCCAGCAAGCGCCTAGCGAGCCCCGTTGAGCAGTTCTTC. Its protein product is CASKRLASPVEQFF.

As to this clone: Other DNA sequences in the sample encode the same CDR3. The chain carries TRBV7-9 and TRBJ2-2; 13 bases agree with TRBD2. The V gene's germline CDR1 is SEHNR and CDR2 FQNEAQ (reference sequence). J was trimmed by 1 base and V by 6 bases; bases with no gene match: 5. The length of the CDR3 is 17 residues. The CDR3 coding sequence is TGTGCCAGCAGTAGGACTAGCGGGGGTCTGAACACCGGGGAGCTGTTTTTT. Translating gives CASSRTSGGLNTGELFF.

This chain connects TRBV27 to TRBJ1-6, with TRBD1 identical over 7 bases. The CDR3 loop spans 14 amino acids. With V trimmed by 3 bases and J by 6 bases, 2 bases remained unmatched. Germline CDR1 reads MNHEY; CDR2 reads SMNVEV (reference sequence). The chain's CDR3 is CASSLTGLNSPLHF. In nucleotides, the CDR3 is TGTGCCAGCAGTTTGACAGGGCTTAATTCACCCCTCCACTTT.

CDR3 in amino acids: CASSTDPQETQYF. For the CDR3, the DNA is TGTGCCAGTAGTACAGACCCACAAGAGACCCAGTACTTC. V usage is TRBV19 and J usage is TRBJ2-5; D is unclear. CDR1 and CDR2 from the germline V gene are LNHDA and SQIVND (reference sequence). CDR3 length: 13 amino acids. The germline V and J ends were trimmed by 4 bases and 2 bases, with 8 bases remaining between them. Full variable domain (rest looked up from reference TRBV19 and TRBJ2-5): DGGITQSPKYLFRKEGQNVTLSCEQNLNHDAMYWYRQDPGQGLRLIYYSQIVNDFQKGDIAEGYSVSREKKESFPLTVTSAQKNPTAFYLCASSTDPQETQYFGPGTRLLVL.

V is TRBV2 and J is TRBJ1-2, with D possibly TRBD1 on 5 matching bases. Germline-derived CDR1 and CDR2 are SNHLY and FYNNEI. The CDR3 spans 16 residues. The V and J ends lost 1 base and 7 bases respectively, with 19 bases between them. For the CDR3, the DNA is TGTGCCAGCAGTGAAGGGTCTGGGCAGGGAAGAGGTGGCTACACCTTC. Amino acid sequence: CASSEGSGQGRGGYTF.

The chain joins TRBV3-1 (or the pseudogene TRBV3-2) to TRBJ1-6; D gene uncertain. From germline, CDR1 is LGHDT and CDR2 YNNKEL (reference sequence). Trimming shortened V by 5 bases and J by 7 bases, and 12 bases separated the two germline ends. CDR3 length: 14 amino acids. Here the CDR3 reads CASSSDPGNSPLHF. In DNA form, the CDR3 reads TGTGCCAGCAGCAGTGACCCCGGGAATTCACCCCTCCACTTT.

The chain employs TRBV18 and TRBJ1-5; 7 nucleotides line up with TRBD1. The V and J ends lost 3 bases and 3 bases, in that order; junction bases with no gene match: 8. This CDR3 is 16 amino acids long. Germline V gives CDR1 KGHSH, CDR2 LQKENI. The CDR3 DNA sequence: TGTGCCAGCTCACCGACCTCGACAGGGAACAATCAGCCCCAGCATTTT. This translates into CASSPTSTGNNQPQHF.

The CDR3 DNA reads TGTGCCAGCAGTTACCGGGAGGAGACCCAGTACTTC. Protein sequence: CASSYREETQYF. The rearrangement links TRBV6-2 or TRBV6-3 to TRBJ2-5; weak D call: TRBD2 (6 bases). The CDR3 contains 12 residues. Per the germline V gene, CDR1 is MNHEY and CDR2 is SVGEGT. Between the trimmed V and J ends, which lost 2 bases and 5 bases, there was a span of 6 bases.

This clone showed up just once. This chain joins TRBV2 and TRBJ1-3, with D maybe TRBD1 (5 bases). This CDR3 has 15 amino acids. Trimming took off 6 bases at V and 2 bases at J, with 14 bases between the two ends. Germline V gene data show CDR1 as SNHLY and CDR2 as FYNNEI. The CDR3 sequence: CASSPLGRAGNTIYF. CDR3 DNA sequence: TGTGCCAGCAGCCCCCTCGGCAGGGCTGGAAACACCATATATTTT.

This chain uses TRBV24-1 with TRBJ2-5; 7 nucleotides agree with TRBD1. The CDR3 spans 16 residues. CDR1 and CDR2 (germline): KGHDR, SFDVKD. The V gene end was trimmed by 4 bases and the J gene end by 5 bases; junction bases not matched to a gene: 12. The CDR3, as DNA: TGTGCCACCAGTGAATCCGACAGGGTTCTACAGGAGACCCAGTACTTC. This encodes CATSESDRVLQETQYF.

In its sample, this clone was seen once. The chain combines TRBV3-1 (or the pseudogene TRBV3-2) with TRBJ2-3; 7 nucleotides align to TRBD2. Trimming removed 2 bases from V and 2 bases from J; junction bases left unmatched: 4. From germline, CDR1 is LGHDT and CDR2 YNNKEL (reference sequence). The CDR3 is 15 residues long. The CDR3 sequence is CASSQLGGYTDTQYF. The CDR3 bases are TGTGCCAGCAGCCAACTCGGGGGGTACACAGATACGCAGTATTTT.

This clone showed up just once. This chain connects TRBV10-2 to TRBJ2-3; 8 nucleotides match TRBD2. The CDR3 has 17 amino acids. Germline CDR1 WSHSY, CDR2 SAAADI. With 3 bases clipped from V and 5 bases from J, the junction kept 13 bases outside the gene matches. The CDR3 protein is CASSEKRERFLGDTQYF. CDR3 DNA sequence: TGCGCCAGCAGTGAAAAGCGGGAGCGGTTTTTGGGAGATACGCAGTATTTT.

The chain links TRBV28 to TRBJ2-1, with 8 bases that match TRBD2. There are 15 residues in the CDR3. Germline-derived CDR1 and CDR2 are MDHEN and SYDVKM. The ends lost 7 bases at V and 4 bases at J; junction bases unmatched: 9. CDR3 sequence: CASNTGREGYNEQFF. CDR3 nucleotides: TGTGCCAGCAACACCGGACGGGAGGGGTACAATGAGCAGTTCTTC.

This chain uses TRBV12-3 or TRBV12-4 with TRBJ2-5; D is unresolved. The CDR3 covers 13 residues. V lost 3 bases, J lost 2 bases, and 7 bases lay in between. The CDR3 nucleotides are TGTGCCAGCAGTTTGGCTCAGCAAGAGACCCAGTACTTC. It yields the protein CASSLAQQETQYF.

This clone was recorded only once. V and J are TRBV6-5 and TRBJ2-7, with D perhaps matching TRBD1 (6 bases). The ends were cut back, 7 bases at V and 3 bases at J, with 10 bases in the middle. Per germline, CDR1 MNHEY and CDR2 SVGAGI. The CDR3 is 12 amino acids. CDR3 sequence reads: CASKDSLYEQYF. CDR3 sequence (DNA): TGTGCCAGCAAGGACAGTCTCTACGAGCAGTACTTC.

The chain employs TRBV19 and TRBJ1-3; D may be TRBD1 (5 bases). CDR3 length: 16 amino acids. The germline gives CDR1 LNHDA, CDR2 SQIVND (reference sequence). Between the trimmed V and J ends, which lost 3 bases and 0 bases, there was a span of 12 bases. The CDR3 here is CASSMEGLSSGNTIYF. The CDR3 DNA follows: TGTGCCAGTAGTATGGAGGGACTTAGCTCTGGAAACACCATATATTTT.

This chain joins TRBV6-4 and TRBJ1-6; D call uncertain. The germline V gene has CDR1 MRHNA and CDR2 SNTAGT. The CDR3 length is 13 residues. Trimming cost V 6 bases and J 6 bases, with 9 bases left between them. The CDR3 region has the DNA TGTGCCAGCAGCAGCGAACGTAATTCACCCCTCCACTTT. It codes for CASSSERNSPLHF.

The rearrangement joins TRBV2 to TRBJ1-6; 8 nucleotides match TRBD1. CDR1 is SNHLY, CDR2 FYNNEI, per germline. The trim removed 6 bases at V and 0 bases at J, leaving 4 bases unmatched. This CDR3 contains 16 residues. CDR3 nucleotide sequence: TGTGCCAGCAGGGGACAGGTCAGCTCCTATAATTCACCCCTCCACTTT. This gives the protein CASRGQVSSYNSPLHF. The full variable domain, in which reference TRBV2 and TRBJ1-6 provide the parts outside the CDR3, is EPEVTQTPSHQVTQMGQEVILRCVPISNHLYFYWYRQILGQKVEFLVSFYNNEISEKSEIFDDQFSVERPDGSNFTLKIRSTKLEDSAMYFCASRGQVSSYNSPLHFGNGTRLTVT.

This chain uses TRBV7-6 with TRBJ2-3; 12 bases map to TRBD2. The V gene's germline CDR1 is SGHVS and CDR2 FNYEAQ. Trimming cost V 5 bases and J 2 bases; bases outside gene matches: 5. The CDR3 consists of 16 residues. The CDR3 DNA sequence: TGTGCCAGCAGCGGAGGACTAGCGGGGAACACAGATACGCAGTATTTT. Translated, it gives CASSGGLAGNTDTQYF.